These T cell receptor beta chains were read from a single sample in a study of T cell changes during pregnancy in multiple sclerosis. Assay: immunoSEQ multiplex PCR; the TCRdb copy retains only in-frame clones and omits some. The table lists tens of thousands of clones, over 80% of them singletons. The specimen sequenced was peripheral blood. The receptors come from a female donor with multiple sclerosis, enrolled in a pregnancy study. CDR3s include the opening cysteine and the closing phenylalanine or tryptophan. Fields, in order: J gene, clone size, D gene, V gene, CDR3 DNA, CDR3 protein. The D gene is left open where the match is weak. Rows give clone size only sometimes, using once, few, many, or a class for an expanded clone.

TRBJ2-1 | NA | TRBD2 | TRBV30 | TGTGCCTGGAGTGTAACGAGTAGGCGGGGGAATGAGCAGTTCTTC | CAWSVTSRRGNEQFF
TRBJ1-1 | NA | NA | TRBV10-3 | TGTGCCATCAGCCGCAGGGGCGACACTGAAGCTTTCTTT | CAISRRGDTEAFF
TRBJ2-3 | few | TRBD2 | TRBV15 | TGTGCCACATCTAATAGCGGGAGGGTTGCAGATACGCAGTATTTT | CATSNSGRVADTQYF
TRBJ1-1 | NA | NA | TRBV30 | TGTGCCTGGGTTATCAGGGGAGGGACTGAAGCTTTCTTT | CAWVIRGGTEAFF
TRBJ1-1 | NA | TRBD1 | TRBV11-2 | TGTGCCAGCAGCTCTAGCGGGACAGGGGCTAGGAAAGGAGCTTTCTTT | CASSSSGTGARKGAFF
TRBJ2-7 | NA | NA | TRBV19 | TGTGCCAGTATCTCTCCGGGAATTCCTAAGGAGCAGTACTTC | CASISPGIPKEQYF
TRBJ1-1 | NA | NA | TRBV9 | TGTGCCAGCAGCGTAGGGGGACTGGGTGACGAAGCTTTCTTT | CASSVGGLGDEAFF
TRBJ2-6 | NA | NA | TRBV2 | TGTGCCAGCAGTGGGGTTTCTGGGGCCAACGTCCTGACTTTC | CASSGVSGANVLTF
TRBJ1-5 | NA | NA | TRBV19 | TGTGCCAGTAGTATCTCAGGTAGCAATCAGCCCCAGCATTTT | CASSISGSNQPQHF
TRBJ2-7 | NA | NA | TRBV28 | TGTGCCAGCAGTTCCCGGACGGATAGCTCCTACGAGCAGTACTTC | CASSSRTDSSYEQYF
TRBJ1-1 | NA | NA | TRBV5-4 | TGTGCCAGCAGCTTGGGTAGGGGGAGAGACGAAGCTTTCTTT | CASSLGRGRDEAFF
TRBJ1-1 | NA | NA | TRBV9 | TGTGCCAGCAGCGTCGGCCAGGAGATGAACACTGAAGCTTTCTTT | CASSVGQEMNTEAFF
TRBJ1-1 | NA | NA | TRBV6-5 | TGTGCCAGCACCCAGGGGATCATGAACACTGAAGCTTTCTTT | CASTQGIMNTEAFF
TRBJ2-1 | NA | NA | TRBV28 | TGTGCCAGCAGTTTAGGGCGGGACCCCTTGAATGAGCAGTTCTTC | CASSLGRDPLNEQFF
TRBJ2-5 | few | NA | TRBV30 | TGTGCCTGGAGTGTCCTAGGGAAAGGGAGAGAGACCCAGTACTTC | CAWSVLGKGRETQYF
TRBJ1-1 | NA | TRBD1 | TRBV10-2 | TGCGCCAGCGTGGACAGGGCCACTGAAGCTTTCTTT | CASVDRATEAFF
TRBJ1-2 | once | NA | TRBV30 | TGTGCCTGGAGCCTTCAGGGGAACTATGGCTACACCTTC | CAWSLQGNYGYTF
TRBJ2-2 | NA | NA | TRBV7-3 | TGTGCCAGCAGCTTAGAGGCGGGTGCGAACACCGGGGAGCTGTTTTTT | CASSLEAGANTGELFF
TRBJ1-3 | NA | NA | TRBV10-3 | TGTGCCATCAGTGACCCAGGCCAGGGCACTGGAAACACCATATATTTT | CAISDPGQGTGNTIYF
TRBJ2-1 | NA | TRBD2 | TRBV19 | TGTGCCAGTAGTAAGTTAGCGGGAGGGGTATACAATGAGCAGTTCTTC | CASSKLAGGVYNEQFF
TRBJ2-5 | NA | NA | TRBV28 | TGTGCCAGCAGTTATTACGGGGAGACCCAGTACTTC | CASSYYGETQYF
TRBJ1-1 | NA | NA | TRBV29-1 | TGCAGCGTCGCTGCCCAAGGGGCTGAAGCTTTCTTT | CSVAAQGAEAFF
TRBJ1-2 | NA | TRBD1 | TRBV5-5 | TGTGCCAGCAGCTTAAAGGGGGCAATTCGCTACACCTTC | CASSLKGAIRYTF
TRBJ2-7 | NA | TRBD2 | TRBV2 | TGTGCCAGCGGAGGGACTAGCGGGAGGCGAGCCCAGTACGAGCAGTACTTC | CASGGTSGRRAQYEQYF
TRBJ2-5 | NA | NA | TRBV6-8 | TGTGCCAGCAGTTATAGTGAATATCGACGGAAGAAAGAGACCCAGTACTTC | CASSYSEYRRKKETQYF
TRBJ1-2 | NA | TRBD1 | TRBV18 | TGTGCCAGCTCACCCGGGACAGACTATGGCTACACCTTC | CASSPGTDYGYTF
TRBJ1-1 | NA | NA | TRBV11-3 | TGTGCCAGCAGCTCCAGGGGTGGCACTGAAGCTTTCTTT | CASSSRGGTEAFF
TRBJ1-1 | NA | NA | TRBV18 | TGTGCCAGCTCAACCCCGGGAGGGAACACTGAAGCTTTCTTT | CASSTPGGNTEAFF
TRBJ2-3 | NA | TRBD1 | TRBV5-5 | TGTGCCAGCAGCTCCGCAGGGGGCACGCAGATTACGCAGTATTTT | CASSSAGGTQITQYF
TRBJ1-4 | NA | NA | TRBV29-1 | TGCAGCGTTGAAGAGGGGGGTGAAGTGTTTTTT | CSVEEGGEVFF
TRBJ1-3 | NA | NA | TRBV9 | TGTGCCAGCAGCGTCCACTTAGGGGGAAACGGAAACACCATATATTTT | CASSVHLGGNGNTIYF
TRBJ2-2 | NA | NA | TRBV28 | TGTGCCAGCAGTTTGGGTGAAGGACAGCCCCGATCCGGGGAGCTGTTTTTT | CASSLGEGQPRSGELFF
TRBJ1-1 | NA | NA | TRBV5-1 | TGCGCCAGCAGCTTGTGGCAGGGCGGTGGGACTGAAGCTTTCTTT | CASSLWQGGGTEAFF
TRBJ2-1 | NA | TRBD2 | TRBV29-1 | TGCAGCGTTTATGGGACTAGCGGGGGCCGGTCCTACAATGAGCAGTTCTTC | CSVYGTSGGRSYNEQFF
TRBJ2-1 | NA | NA | TRBV29-1 | TGCAGCGTTGAAGCTAGCGGTCAGGGGAACAATGAGCAGTTCTTC | CSVEASGQGNNEQFF
TRBJ2-1 | NA | NA | TRBV13 | TGTGCCAGCAGCTTACGTCTGCATGAGCAGTTCTTC | CASSLRLHEQFF
TRBJ2-3 | NA | TRBD1 | TRBV5-1 | TGCGCCAGCAGCATTGGACAGGGGGCAGATACGCAGTATTTT | CASSIGQGADTQYF
TRBJ2-1 | NA | NA | TRBV27 | TGTGCCAGCAGTTCGATGGACAAGACCTTCTACAATGAGCAGTTCTTC | CASSSMDKTFYNEQFF
TRBJ2-5 | NA | TRBD2 | TRBV5-6 | TGTGCCAGCAGCCCCGGACTAGCAGAGACCCAGTACTTC | CASSPGLAETQYF
TRBJ1-2 | NA | NA | TRBV10-3 | TGTGCCATCAGCGAAGGGACCGTTCTTGATCTTAGGGGCTACACCTTC | CAISEGTVLDLRGYTF
TRBJ1-1 | NA | NA | TRBV5-1 | TGCGCCAGCAGCTTGGGGCCGACAGCGATGAACACTGAAGCTTTCTTT | CASSLGPTAMNTEAFF
TRBJ2-2 | NA | TRBD1 | TRBV2 | TGTGCCAGCAGGGCGGGACAGGGGGCCGGCGGGGAGCTGTTTTTT | CASRAGQGAGGELFF
TRBJ2-2 | NA | TRBD1 | TRBV7-8 | TGTGCCAGCAGCCTACAGGGGCTCTTGGACACCGGGGAGCTGTTTTTT | CASSLQGLLDTGELFF
TRBJ2-7 | NA | NA | TRBV10-3 | TGTGCCATCAGTGAGTACGACGAGCAGTACTTC | CAISEYDEQYF
TRBJ2-5 | NA | NA | TRBV2 | TGTGCCAGCCGTAGACAGAGACAAGAGACCCAGTACTTC | CASRRQRQETQYF
TRBJ2-7 | NA | TRBD2 | TRBV29-1 | TGCAGCGTCGGGACTAGCGGGAGTTTTGGGCAGTACTTC | CSVGTSGSFGQYF
TRBJ1-5 | NA | TRBD1 | TRBV25-1 | TGTGCCAGCAGTGGGACAGGGAGCAATCAGCCCCAGCATTTT | CASSGTGSNQPQHF
TRBJ2-3 | NA | NA | TRBV11-3 | TGTGCCAGCAGCTTAGATCGGCTAGATACGCAGTATTTT | CASSLDRLDTQYF
TRBJ1-5 | NA | NA | TRBV2 | TGTGCCTCCGAAACTGGCAGGGTTGGTCAGCCCCAGCATTTT | CASETGRVGQPQHF
TRBJ1-5 | NA | NA | TRBV30 | TGTGCCTGGAGAGACGGGGACAACAATCAGCCCCAGCATTTT | CAWRDGDNNQPQHF
TRBJ2-7 | NA | NA | TRBV9 | TGTGCCAGCGGGGACGCCTCTGAGCAGTACTTC | CASGDASEQYF
TRBJ2-7 | NA | TRBD2 | TRBV5-6 | TGTGCCAGCAGCTACGATCTAGCGGGAGGGGTCCACGAGCAGTACTTC | CASSYDLAGGVHEQYF
TRBJ1-4 | once | TRBD1 | TRBV5-1 | TGCGCCAGCAGCCGCGGACAGGGGAATGAAAAACTGTTTTTT | CASSRGQGNEKLFF
TRBJ2-7 | NA | NA | TRBV11-3 | TGTGCCAGCAGCTTAGGTGGGGCCGGGGAGCAGTACTTC | CASSLGGAGEQYF
TRBJ1-4 | once | NA | TRBV7-9 | TGTGCCAGCAGCCGAGGACATCAGGGTGAAAAACTGTTTTTT | CASSRGHQGEKLFF